This T cell receptor beta chain was sequenced during a study of beta chain features in type 1 diabetes. Study results and limitations: A moderate, significant TCRB CDR3 shortening appeared in type 1 diabetes across four CD4+ subsets. The naive, central memory and Treg TCRB repertoires of patients appeared to be more similar to one another than those of healthy donors.

Sequencing targeted expressed TCRB transcripts, as all isolated RNA had been reverse transcribed. Sequenced by immunoSEQ multiplex PCR; TCRdb stores in-frame clones only, minus some. The sample has hundreds of thousands of clones; about 14% are singletons. V trimming: 4 bases; J trimming: 5 bases; junction bases outside the gene matches: 11. The CDR3 is made up of 17 amino acids. Germline V gene sequence: CDR1 ENHRY, CDR2 SYGVKD. This clone has a handful of counts. Its antigen is not known. Sequences were obtained from naive CD4+ T cells from blood. The receptor was derived from a man aged 18 to 30 with type 1 diabetes. The chain employs TRBV10-3 and TRBJ2-3; TRBD2 matches 11 bases. The CDR3 reads CAISGIQTSGTLDTQYF. CDR3 DNA sequence: TGTGCCATCAGTGGAATCCAGACTAGCGGGACTCTAGATACGCAGTATTTT.